This entry lists 20 T cell receptor beta chains sequenced from one sample in a study of PD-1 blockade in classical Hodgkin lymphoma. Each of the patients experienced relapse following autologous stem cell transplantation, and their brentuximab vedotin exposure differed. Using immunoSEQ multiplex PCR, the repertoire was profiled, and TCRdb retains in-frame clones only, with some absent. The table lists approximately 25,000 clones, about 70% of them singletons. Here the sequenced sample was peripheral blood mononuclear cells (PBMCs), taken at baseline. The receptors come from a human donor with classical Hodgkin lymphoma.

The CDR3 DNA follows: TGTGCCAGCCCTCCTTCGCGGGGGCGGGGTATCTACAATGAGCAGTTCTTC. Its protein is CASPPSRGRGIYNEQFF. V is TRBV28 and J is TRBJ2-1; TRBD2 is a possible D gene (7 bases). Germline V gene lookup returns CDR1 MDHEN and CDR2 SYDVKM. V was cut by 8 bases and J by 3 bases, with 23 bases left in between. The CDR3 runs 17 residues.

This clone was observed a handful of times. The chain recombines TRBV7-9 with TRBJ1-1; D remains ambiguous. The germline V gene has CDR1 SEHNR and CDR2 FQNEAQ (reference sequence). The CDR3 contains 12 residues. Trimming stripped 8 bases from V and 1 base from J, with 8 bases between. CDR3 sequence (DNA): TGTGCCAGCCACATAGGGAACACTGAAGCTTTCTTT. It is translated as CASHIGNTEAFF. Drawing the rest from reference TRBV7-9 and TRBJ1-1, the complete variable domain is DTGVSQNPRHKITKRGQNVTFRCDPISEHNRLYWYRQTLGQGPEFLTYFQNEAQLEKSRLLSDRFSAERPKGSFSTLEIQRTEQGDSAMYLCASHIGNTEAFFGQGTRLTVV.

The chain recombines TRBV6-6 with TRBJ2-2; no definite D call. The ends were cut back, 8 bases at V and 5 bases at J, with 9 bases in the middle. CDR3 size: 12 residues. Germline V gene sequence: CDR1 MNHNY, CDR2 SVGAGI (reference sequence). CDR3 loop: CASFEVTGELFF. Written as DNA, the CDR3 is TGTGCCAGCTTTGAGGTAACCGGGGAGCTGTTTTTT.

The V gene is TRBV9, the J gene TRBJ2-1; 7 bases align to TRBD2. Unmatched junction bases numbered 10, after V lost 4 bases and J lost 3 bases. The CDR3 is 16 amino acids. Germline loops: CDR1 SGDLS, CDR2 YYNGEE. In DNA, the CDR3 is TGTGCCAGCAGCCCCATTGGTACGGGGGGCTACAATGAGCAGTTCTTC. Amino acids: CASSPIGTGGYNEQFF.

Only a few counts were recorded for this clone. The gene calls are TRBV27 and TRBJ1-6; D remains unclear. The CDR3 totals 13 residues. Germline assignment: CDR1 MNHEY and CDR2 SMNVEV (reference sequence). V was pared by 5 bases and J by 9 bases, with 11 bases between. Written as DNA, the CDR3 is TGTGCCAGCAGTCCTTTATGGGTTTCACCCCTCCACTTT. This sequence encodes CASSPLWVSPLHF.

The gene calls are TRBV2 and TRBJ2-1; no reliable D call. Trimming took off 4 bases at V and 1 base at J, with 5 bases between the two ends. The CDR3 sequence is 13 residues long. Germline V gene lookup returns CDR1 SNHLY and CDR2 FYNNEI. This chain's CDR3 is CASSAISYNEQFF. CDR3 sequence (DNA): TGTGCCAGCAGTGCGATATCCTACAATGAGCAGTTCTTC.

V gene TRBV5-8 combines with J gene TRBJ2-3, with TRBD1 matching over 8 bases. CDR1 is SGHTS, CDR2 YDEGEE, per germline. This CDR3 region has 15 residues. The V gene end was trimmed by 4 bases and the J gene end by 2 bases; junction bases not matched to a gene: 6. CDR3 sequence: CASSGRTGLTDTQYF. For the CDR3, the DNA is TGTGCCAGCAGCGGTCGGACAGGGCTCACAGATACGCAGTATTTT.

This clone was picked up a small number of times. The genes are TRBV4-2 and TRBJ2-3; 15 bases are a match to TRBD2. CDR1 LGHNA and CDR2 YNFKEQ come from the germline V gene. The junction had 9 bases not matched to a gene; V was cut back by 4 bases and J by 10 bases. This CDR3 is built from 16 residues. CDR3 coding DNA: TGTGCCAGCAGCCCTCGGACTAGCGGGGGGGCCCCGGCGCAGTATTTT. This encodes CASSPRTSGGAPAQYF.

This chain connects TRBV12-2 to TRBJ1-6; TRBD1, the table's D call, was not compared with the DNA. TRBV12-2 is a pseudogene. The CDR3 covers 15 residues. CDR3 nucleotide sequence: TGTGCAAGTCGCTTAGTCCAGGGTTGTAATTCACCCCTCCACTTT. Protein product: CASRLVQGCNSPLHF.

This clone was found a few times. The CDR3 loop is CASSLGGPEGYTF. CDR3 DNA sequence: TGTGCCAGCAGCTTAGGAGGGCCGGAAGGCTACACCTTC. This sequence joins TRBV7-9 and TRBJ1-2; D gene unclear. The germline V gene encodes CDR1 SEHNR and CDR2 FQNEAQ (reference sequence). This CDR3 contains 13 residues. V gave up 1 base and J gave up 8 bases, with 11 bases separating them.

The chain links TRBV30 to TRBJ1-1; 9 nucleotides align to TRBD1. CDR1 and CDR2 from the germline V gene are GTSNPN and SVGIG (reference sequence). V trimming: 4 bases; J trimming: 7 bases; junction bases outside the gene matches: 7. CDR3 length equals 13 residues. CDR3 nucleotides: TGTGCCTGGACATTCGGGACAGGGAGTGAAGCTTTCTTT. Its translation: CAWTFGTGSEAFF.

The chain couples TRBV5-1 to TRBJ1-2; 7 bases fit TRBD1. The CDR3 loop spans 14 amino acids. V trimming: 3 bases; J trimming: 8 bases; junction bases outside the gene matches: 10. In germline, CDR1 is SGHRS, CDR2 YFSETQ. CDR3 nucleotides: TGCGCCAGCAGCTCCTTTGACAGGGCGGACGGCTACACCTTC. It codes for CASSSFDRADGYTF.

The chain has TRBV10-3 and TRBJ1-2, with D maybe TRBD1 (6 bases). Trimming shortened V by 4 bases and J by 8 bases, and 20 bases separated the two germline ends. CDR1 is ENHRY and CDR2 is SYGVKD in the germline V gene. This CDR3 is built from 15 residues. The CDR3 sequence: CAISGLQGLTIGYTF. In DNA form, the CDR3 reads TGTGCCATCAGTGGATTACAGGGTTTAACTATAGGCTACACCTTC.

This chain uses TRBV4-3 with TRBJ2-5; TRBD2 matches 9 bases. This CDR3 is 15 amino acids long. Germline CDR1 and CDR2: LGHNA and YSLEER. After removal of 3 bases from V and 2 bases from J, the junction contained 4 bases not matched to a gene. CDR3 protein: CASSHWTSDQETQYF. For the CDR3, the DNA is TGCGCCAGCAGCCACTGGACTAGCGATCAAGAGACCCAGTACTTC.

The chain joins TRBV10-3 to TRBJ1-4, with TRBD1 identical over 9 bases. Germline assignment: CDR1 ENHRY and CDR2 SYGVKD. Trimming cost V 3 bases and J 8 bases; bases outside gene matches: 1. The CDR3 contains 13 residues. CDR3 sequence: CAISDGTGEKLFF. In DNA, the CDR3 is TGTGCCATCAGTGATGGGACAGGGGAAAAACTGTTTTTT.

This chain uses TRBV15 with TRBJ1-3; D uncertain. The CDR3 covers 15 residues. Looked up from germline, CDR1 is LNHNV and CDR2 is YYDKDF (reference sequence). With 0 bases removed from V and 4 bases from J, the gap between germline ends came to 10 bases. CDR3 sequence (DNA): TGTGCCACCAGCAGAGAGTTTCAGACCGGAAACACCATATATTTT. Its protein is CATSREFQTGNTIYF.

The rearrangement joins TRBV2 to TRBJ1-4; 7 nucleotides align to TRBD1. The CDR3 is made up of 14 amino acids. Germline CDR1 and CDR2: SNHLY and FYNNEI. The V and J ends lost 6 bases and 4 bases, in that order; junction bases with no gene match: 5. The CDR3 region is CASRETGYNEKLFF. The CDR3 nucleotides read TGTGCCAGCAGAGAGACAGGGTATAATGAAAAACTGTTTTTT.

The rearrangement links TRBV10-3 to TRBJ1-2; 12 bases match TRBD1. The CDR3 totals 16 residues. Germline CDR1 ENHRY, CDR2 SYGVKD. Losses at the gene ends were 4 bases for V and 8 bases for J; bases not matched to a gene: 11. CDR3 loop: CAISGPGQGALEGYTF. The DNA for the CDR3 is TGTGCCATCAGTGGACCGGGACAGGGGGCCTTGGAGGGCTACACCTTC.

This clone has only a few counts. The chain links TRBV7-2 to TRBJ1-2; weak D call: TRBD1 (5 bases). The germline V gene encodes CDR1 SGHTA and CDR2 FQGNSA. This CDR3 has 17 residues. With 2 bases removed from V and 5 bases from J, the gap between germline ends came to 21 bases. CDR3 loop: CASSLHLRGLYDYGYTF. In DNA form, the CDR3 reads TGTGCCAGCAGCTTACACCTAAGGGGCCTCTACGATTATGGCTACACCTTC.

The gene calls are TRBV28 and TRBJ1-6, with D perhaps TRBD1 (6 bases). The CDR3 totals 18 residues. V was shortened by 3 bases and J by 0 bases, with 15 bases between the two germline ends. The germline CDR1 and CDR2 sequences are MDHEN and SYDVKM. The CDR3 sequence is CASSFSAGGSSYNSPLHF. The CDR3 nucleotides read TGTGCCAGCAGTTTCTCGGCTGGGGGCAGCTCCTATAATTCACCCCTCCACTTT.